The 10 T cell receptor beta chains listed next were all sequenced from one sample in a study of CXCR3-negative and CXCR3-positive naive CD8 T cells. Whole-study findings and limits: The TRB CDR3s that CXCR3-positive naive cells carried were more hydrophobic than those of CXCR3-negative naive cells.

The TRB libraries of cDNA were built by UMI-labeled 5' RACE. TCRdb derives one entry per CDR3 protein from the 5' RACE reads, leaving out DNA. The sample holds approximately 90,000 distinct CDR3 sequences. These TCRs' antigens remain unknown. The sequenced sample was naive CXCR3+ CD8+ T cells from blood. This sample's subset: CD45RO-CCR7+CD27+CD95- naive CD8+ T cells expressing CXCR3 (TNR3+). The receptors stem from a human donor in good health. Some clones in this sample may be carry-over from other donors' samples.

J is TRBJ2-2 and V is TRBV6-5; TCRdb proposes TRBD1, but this gene call is untestable without DNA. The length of the CDR3 is 15 residues. Germline lookup yields CDR1 MNHEY and CDR2 SVGAGI. The CDR3 sequence: CASRQGSTNTGELFF.

The chain carries TRBV25-1 and TRBJ1-2; absent DNA, TCRdb's TRBD1 call cannot be checked. Per germline, CDR1 MGHDK and CDR2 SYGVNS. This CDR3 has 14 amino acids. The CDR3 spells CASSEYWDSYGYTF.

The J gene is TRBJ2-1, the V gene TRBV23-1; TCRdb's D call, TRBD1, is unchecked because there is no DNA. TRBV23-1 is an open reading frame, and its role is uncertain. This CDR3 is built from 16 residues. This CDR3 is CASSQLSGTVGNEQFF.

CDR3 sequence: CASSPSGGADYNEQFF. The chain combines TRBV7-2 with TRBJ2-1; TCRdb's D call, TRBD1, is unchecked because there is no DNA. The CDR3 loop spans 16 amino acids. CDR1 is SGHTA and CDR2 is FQGNSA in the germline V gene.

The genes are TRBV11-3 and TRBJ2-2; TCRdb's assignment of TRBD1 cannot be checked, as there is no DNA. There are 15 residues in the CDR3. Germline CDR1 is SGHNT and CDR2 is YENEEA. CDR3 protein: CASSHPGEKVGELFF.

The chain uses TRBV4-1 and TRBJ1-4; TCRdb gives TRBD1 as the D gene, but with no DNA this cannot be confirmed. The V gene's germline CDR1 is MGHRA and CDR2 YSYEKL. CDR3 length equals 13 residues. CDR3 loop: CASSQTDTEKLFF.

This chain joins TRBV6-5 and TRBJ2-7; TCRdb's D call of TRBD2 is untestable without DNA. The length of the CDR3 is 13 residues. CDR1 is MNHEY and CDR2 is SVGAGI in the germline V gene. This CDR3 is CASSVAFSYEQYF.

The chain is built from TRBV7-9 and TRBJ2-7; the D call of TRBD1 rests on TCRdb alone, since no DNA is present to check it. Germline V gene data show CDR1 as SEHNR and CDR2 as FQNEAQ (reference sequence). The CDR3 loop spans 15 amino acids. CDR3 in amino acids: CASSLLAGAQYEQYF. The entire variable domain, with the rest obtained from reference TRBV7-9 and TRBJ2-7, is as follows: DTGVSQNPRHKITKRGQNVTFRCDPISEHNRLYWYRQTLGQGPEFLTYFQNEAQLEKSRLLSDRFSAERPKGSFSTLEIQRTEQGDSAMYLCASSLLAGAQYEQYFGPGTRLTVT.

The chain joins TRBV27 to TRBJ1-1; the TCRdb call, TRBD1, lacks DNA for checking. This CDR3 region has 14 residues. The V gene's germline CDR1 is MNHEY and CDR2 SMNVEV (reference sequence). The CDR3 sequence: CASTVTRGRTEAFF.

The rearrangement uses TRBV28 and TRBJ2-7; TCRdb designates TRBD1, a call that cannot be tested without DNA. The CDR3 totals 11 residues. From germline, CDR1 is MDHEN and CDR2 SYDVKM. This chain's CDR3 is CASSLGPGWYF.